Below are 13 T cell receptor beta chains sequenced from a single sample in a study of blood T cell repertoires in COVID-19. Measured with immunoSEQ multiplex PCR; TCRdb has only the in-frame clones, and not every one. The table has 55,000 to 65,000 clones, 85% to 90% seen once. Sequencing was carried out using peripheral blood. Receptors were obtained from a human donor with active COVID-19. The donor label of this sample is uncertain.

As regards this clone: Other nucleotide sequences in the sample specify the same CDR3. V gene TRBV30 combines with J gene TRBJ1-5; a possible D gene is TRBD1 (6 bases). This CDR3 has 13 amino acids. Trimming took off 0 bases at V and 7 bases at J, with 10 bases between the two ends. The germline V gene has CDR1 GTSNPN and CDR2 SVGIG (reference sequence). The CDR3 DNA reads as TGTGCCTGGAGTGTACAGGGTGGACAGCCCCAGCATTTT. Amino acids: CAWSVQGGQPQHF.

The chain carries TRBV2 and TRBJ2-1; tentative D call: TRBD2 (6 bases). This CDR3 spans 13 amino acids. CDR1 and CDR2 from the germline V gene are SNHLY and FYNNEI. V dropped 6 bases and J dropped 1 base, with 7 bases sitting between them. The CDR3 here is CASSRGSYNEQFF. The CDR3 nucleotides read TGTGCCAGCAGCCGGGGGTCCTACAATGAGCAGTTCTTC.

Concerning this clone itself: Compared with germline, one end of the junction differs, possibly owing to a read error. V gene TRBV7-7 combines with J gene TRBJ2-1, with a tentative D call TRBD1 (5 bases). Germline V gene lookup returns CDR1 SSHAT and CDR2 FNYEAQ (reference sequence). This CDR3 is 16 amino acids long. CDR3 in DNA: TGTGCTAGCAGCTTAGGGTCCGGACAAGGGCAAAATGAGCAGTTCTTC. The encoded protein is CASSLGSGQGQNEQFF. Full variable domain (missing parts from reference TRBV7-7 and TRBJ2-1): GAGVSQSPRYKVTKRGQDVTLRCDPISSHATLYWYQQALGQGPEFLTYFNYEAQPDKSGLPSDRFSAERPEGSISTLTIQRTEQRDSAMYRCASSLGSGQGQNEQFFGPGTRLTVL.

V usage is TRBV21-1 and J usage is TRBJ2-7; TRBD1 is taken as the D call from the table, unchecked against the DNA. TRBV21-1 is noted as a pseudogene. This CDR3 spans 14 amino acids. CDR3: CASSSTGAEHEQYF. In DNA, the CDR3 is TGTGCCAGCAGCTCGACAGGGGCGGAACACGAGCAGTACTTC.

J is TRBJ1-1 and V is TRBV6-2 or TRBV6-3, with a weak D call TRBD1 (5 bases). CDR3 size: 19 residues. CDR1 and CDR2 from the germline V gene are MNHEY and SVGEGT. V was pared by 0 bases and J by 0 bases, with 20 bases between. The CDR3 DNA is TGTGCCAGCAGTTACTCGGAGAGGGGCGCGGGGAGGATGAACACTGAAGCTTTCTTT. Encoded protein: CASSYSERGAGRMNTEAFF.

This rearrangement joins TRBV7-3 to TRBJ2-7; 8 bases fit TRBD1. The V and J ends lost 4 bases and 1 base, in that order; junction bases with no gene match: 6. Germline V gene lookup returns CDR1 SGHTA and CDR2 FQGTGA. The CDR3 is 15 amino acids. In DNA, the CDR3 is TGTGCCAGCAGCTGGGGACAGGCCCCGTCCTACGAGCAGTACTTC. Encoded protein: CASSWGQAPSYEQYF.

The chain employs TRBV27 and TRBJ2-7; 12 bases fit TRBD2. The germline gives CDR1 MNHEY, CDR2 SMNVEV (reference sequence). J lost 3 bases, V lost 8 bases, and 8 bases had no gene match. The CDR3 is 15 amino acids. DNA of the CDR3: TGTGCCAGCGGGGCACTAGCGGGAGGTGTCTACGAGCAGTACTTC. Its translation: CASGALAGGVYEQYF.

The V call is TRBV12-3 or TRBV12-4, the J call TRBJ1-5; D possibly corresponds to TRBD1 (5 bases). This CDR3 comprises 12 residues. The CDR3, as DNA: TGTGTCTCGGGGGATACGAATCAGCCCCAGCATTTT. Amino acid sequence: CVSGDTNQPQHF.

V usage is TRBV7-8 and J usage is TRBJ1-2; TRBD1 aligns across 7 bases. Germline CDR1 and CDR2: SGHVS and FQNEAQ. V shed 1 base and J 5 bases; nucleotides not matched to a gene: 1. This CDR3 is built from 13 residues. CDR3: CASSLGTGYGYTF. In nucleotides, the CDR3 is TGTGCCAGCAGCTTAGGGACAGGTTATGGCTACACCTTC.

This chain joins TRBV27 and TRBJ2-6; D call uncertain. V was shortened by 5 bases and J by 0 bases, with 8 bases between the two germline ends. The germline gives CDR1 MNHEY, CDR2 SMNVEV (reference sequence). CDR3 size: 15 residues. CDR3 in DNA: TGTGCCAGCAGTCCCCAGAACTCTGGGGCCAACGTCCTGACTTTC. Its protein is CASSPQNSGANVLTF. Full variable domain (rest looked up from reference TRBV27 and TRBJ2-6): EAQVTQNPRYLITVTGKKLTVTCSQNMNHEYMSWYRQDPGLGLRQIYYSMNVEVTDKGDVPEGYKVSRKEKRNFPLILESPSPNQTSLYFCASSPQNSGANVLTFGAGSRLTVL.

The gene calls are TRBV28 and TRBJ2-7, with 9 bases fitting TRBD1. Unmatched junction bases numbered 11, after V lost 6 bases and J lost 2 bases. Germline loops: CDR1 MDHEN, CDR2 SYDVKM. This CDR3 spans 16 amino acids. CDR3 in DNA: TGTGCCAGCAGACCCCCTCTAGGGACAGGGACCTACGAGCAGTACTTC. Its translation is CASRPPLGTGTYEQYF.

The rearrangement uses TRBV5-1 and TRBJ2-1; possible D gene TRBD2, 6 bases. The V gene lost 0 bases and the J gene lost 10 bases, with 17 bases spanning the gap. Germline CDR1 and CDR2: SGHRS and YFSETQ. There are 15 residues in the CDR3. CDR3 sequence reads: CASSLAISGSGEQFF. The DNA of the CDR3 is TGCGCCAGCAGCTTGGCCATTAGCGGATCTGGCGAGCAGTTCTTC.

In its sample, this clone was seen once. The chain carries TRBV4-2 and TRBJ2-7, with TRBD2 as a possible D gene (7 bases). In germline, CDR1 is LGHNA, CDR2 YNFKEQ. V lost 4 bases and J 1 base, leaving 14 bases between the germline ends. The CDR3 runs to 15 residues. The CDR3 loop reads CASSPWGRGSYEQYF. The CDR3 DNA reads as TGTGCCAGCAGCCCCTGGGGGCGGGGGTCCTACGAGCAGTACTTC.